This T cell receptor (beta chain) was identified in a study of T cells after posttransplantation cyclophosphamide. Assay used: immunoSEQ multiplex PCR; TCRdb lists only in-frame clones, some missing. Of roughly 70,000 clones in the sample, around 95% were seen once. Study findings and constraints: Skin or GI-infiltrating T cells shared few TRB sequences with blood. After PTCy, TRB diversity resembled that of CNI/methotrexate controls.

CDR3 length: 17 amino acids. V lost 2 bases to trimming and J lost 4 bases; unmatched junction nucleotides: 13. The germline gives CDR1 MNHEY, CDR2 SMNVEV (reference sequence). A remark on this clone: As yet, its antigen is unknown.

The receptor was derived from a woman aged 25 to 45 in good health and a related stem cell transplant donor. The V gene is TRBV27, the J gene TRBJ2-5; 7 bases line up with TRBD1. The sample comprised PBMCs. The CDR3: CASSLRQGGVKRETQYF. In DNA form, the CDR3 reads TGTGCCAGCAGTTTACGACAGGGTGGGGTAAAGCGAGAGACCCAGTACTTC.